The clone carrying this TCR beta chain came up a few times. Its antigen is still unknown. The data were taken from a study of OX40 agonist ivuxolimab in advanced cancers. Overall study: The treatment was a fully human IgG2 OX40 agonist, ivuxolimab. Under the entry rules, prior anti-PD-1, anti-PD-L1 or anti-CTLA-4 therapy was allowed, and 40% had some.

Autoimmune disease history or systemic immunosuppression excluded patients. Study-level points and caveats: Compared with CD4+, CD8+ T cells on average had more expanded clones.

Clones were read by immunoSEQ multiplex PCR, and TCRdb kept only the in-frame ones, dropping some. Altogether roughly 62,000 clones are present, 84% being singletons, with the ten largest covering approximately 4.5%. J gave up 6 bases and V 1 base, and 9 bases lay outside the gene matches. The V gene's germline CDR1 is SGHAT and CDR2 FQNNGV. The CDR3 has 17 amino acids. The sequences come from CD4+ or CD8+ T cells sorted from blood, collected in a trial of the OX40 agonist ivuxolimab. V is TRBV11-2 and J is TRBJ2-1; 10 bases line up with TRBD2. This clonotype originated in an adult with an advanced solid tumor such as melanoma, head and neck, liver or kidney cancer. The CDR3 region has the DNA TGTGCCAGCAGCTTAGGGGAATCTAGCGGGAGTGTCAATGAGCAGTTCTTC. Translated: CASSLGESSGSVNEQFF. Full variable domain (outside the CDR3, taken from reference TRBV11-2 and TRBJ2-1): EAGVAQSPRYKIIEKRQSVAFWCNPISGHATLYWYQQILGQGPKLLIQFQNNGVVDDSQLPKDRFSAERLKGVDSTLKIQPAKLEDSAVYLCASSLGESSGSVNEQFFGPGTRLTVL.